This TCR beta chain was documented in a study of T cell changes during pregnancy in multiple sclerosis. The repertoire was sequenced with immunoSEQ multiplex PCR; TCRdb's copy has only in-frame clones and lacks some. The table has approximately 20,000 clones, roughly 90% seen once; the top ten hold approximately 6.3%. The source is a female donor in good health, enrolled as a control in a pregnancy study. The material was CD8+ T cells from peripheral blood mononuclear cells, obtained in the third trimester of pregnancy.

The CDR3 region is CAITDRENDEQYF. CDR3 coding DNA: TGTGCCATCACGGACAGGGAGAACGACGAGCAGTACTTC. The chain links TRBV10-3 to TRBJ2-7, with 8 bases fitting TRBD1. This CDR3 is built from 13 residues. CDR1 and CDR2 from the germline V gene are ENHRY and SYGVKD. The V and J ends lost 7 bases and 5 bases, in that order; junction bases with no gene match: 7.